Shown below are 21 T cell receptor beta chains from a single sample sequenced in a study of cytomegalovirus exposure and HLA in healthy donors. Primers included in the PCR were 60 Vbeta and 13 Jbeta primers. Using immunoSEQ multiplex PCR, the repertoire was profiled, and TCRdb retains in-frame clones only, with some absent. The sample includes more than 110,000 clones, roughly 73% of them seen just once. Sequenced input: PBMCs. Receptor source: a woman aged 40 to 55 in good health and CMV-seronegative.

CDR3 amino acids: CARGQTRPFWDV. CDR3 in DNA: TGTGCCAGAGGGCAGACTAGGCCGTTCTGGGACGTC. V is TRBV2 and J is TRBJ2-7; the D gene is possibly TRBD2 (6 bases). This CDR3 comprises 12 residues. CDR1 is SNHLY and CDR2 is FYNNEI in the germline V gene.

V is TRBV5-1 and J is TRBJ2-7; 11 bases map to TRBD1. Germline CDR1 reads SGHRS; CDR2 reads YFSETQ. The CDR3 runs 15 residues. Trimming removed 4 bases from V and 3 bases from J; junction bases left unmatched: 6. The CDR3 protein is CASSRSGTGGYEQYF. The CDR3 coding sequence is TGCGCCAGCAGCCGGTCAGGGACAGGGGGCTACGAGCAGTACTTC.

The chain carries TRBV2 and TRBJ2-3, with D possibly being TRBD2 (6 bases). The V gene lost 10 bases and the J gene lost 0 bases, with 20 bases spanning the gap. The germline V gene has CDR1 SNHLY and CDR2 FYNNEI. The length of the CDR3 is 16 residues. DNA for the CDR3: TGTGCCACCACTCCCTATCGCGGGGAAAGCACAGATACGCAGTATTTT. Protein product: CATTPYRGESTDTQYF.

This clone was detected a few times. The J gene is TRBJ1-5, the V gene TRBV19; weak D call: TRBD1 (6 bases). The length of the CDR3 is 16 residues. CDR1 is LNHDA, CDR2 SQIVND, per germline (reference sequence). V dropped 5 bases and J dropped 6 bases, with 20 bases sitting between them. This chain's CDR3 is CASSALSGTQFQPQHF. The CDR3 nucleotides are TGTGCCAGTAGTGCATTATCCGGGACACAATTTCAGCCCCAGCATTTT. Filled out from reference TRBV19 and TRBJ1-5, the complete variable domain reads DGGITQSPKYLFRKEGQNVTLSCEQNLNHDAMYWYRQDPGQGLRLIYYSQIVNDFQKGDIAEGYSVSREKKESFPLTVTSAQKNPTAFYLCASSALSGTQFQPQHFGDGTRLSIL.

This chain uses TRBV27 with TRBJ2-5, with D unclear. The CDR3 loop spans 16 amino acids. Trimming shortened V by 0 bases and J by 1 base, and 12 bases separated the two germline ends. Per germline, CDR1 MNHEY and CDR2 SMNVEV (reference sequence). The CDR3 sequence is CASSLSSRAPQETQYF. Here the CDR3 DNA reads TGTGCCAGCAGTTTATCATCGCGAGCTCCCCAAGAGACCCAGTACTTC.

The chain combines TRBV2 with TRBJ2-7; a weak D match, TRBD1 (6 bases). With 6 bases removed from V and 0 bases from J, the gap between germline ends came to 15 bases. In germline, CDR1 is SNHLY, CDR2 FYNNEI. The CDR3 is 15 residues long. The CDR3 spells CASRSPQGPSYEQYF. CDR3 in DNA: TGTGCCAGCAGATCCCCACAGGGTCCCTCCTACGAGCAGTACTTC.

A remark on this clone: In the same sample, other DNA sequences code for this CDR3. The chain carries TRBV14 and TRBJ1-1; D remains ambiguous. The CDR3 has 13 amino acids. CDR1 is SGHDN and CDR2 is FVKESK in the germline V gene. The V end lost 0 bases, the J end lost 1 base, and 3 bases lay between the germline ends. The CDR3 sequence is CASSQDRNTEAFF. As DNA, the CDR3 is TGTGCCAGCAGCCAAGATAGGAACACTGAAGCTTTCTTT. The full variable domain, completed using reference TRBV14 and TRBJ1-1, is EAGVTQFPSHSVIEKGQTVTLRCDPISGHDNLYWYRRVMGKEIKFLLHFVKESKQDESGMPNNRFLAERTGGTYSTLKVQPAELEDSGVYFCASSQDRNTEAFFGQGTRLTVV.

The chain carries TRBV5-5 and TRBJ1-2; D is uncertain. V gave up 3 bases and J gave up 5 bases, with 14 bases separating them. The length of the CDR3 is 14 residues. Germline lookup yields CDR1 SGHKS and CDR2 YYEKEE (reference sequence). CDR3 residues: CASSSHTELYGYTF. The CDR3 DNA reads TGTGCCAGCAGCTCCCATACCGAGCTGTATGGCTACACCTTC. Full variable domain (rest looked up from reference TRBV5-5 and TRBJ1-2): DAGVTQSPTHLIKTRGQQVTLRCSPISGHKSVSWYQQVLGQGPQFIFQYYEKEERGRGNFPDRFSARQFPNYSSELNVNALLLGDSALYLCASSSHTELYGYTFGSGTRLTVV.

The V and J genes are TRBV7-8 and TRBJ1-5; 10 bases fit TRBD1. CDR1 and CDR2 (germline): SGHVS, FQNEAQ. CDR3 length: 15 residues. The J segment lost 6 bases and the V segment lost 5 bases, leaving 7 bases of the junction unmatched. Written as DNA, the CDR3 is TGTGCCAGCAGCCCGTCCCGGGACAGGGGTCAGCCCCAGCATTTT. It is translated as CASSPSRDRGQPQHF.

The gene calls are TRBV2 and TRBJ1-5; maybe TRBD1 (5 bases). The germline V gene has CDR1 SNHLY and CDR2 FYNNEI. The CDR3 loop spans 12 amino acids. V lost 9 bases and J lost 1, with 7 bases in between. CDR3 amino acids: CASRGSNQPQHF. The CDR3 DNA reads as TGTGCCAGTCGGGGGAGCAATCAGCCCCAGCATTTT.

The chain joins TRBV19 to TRBJ1-1; D not certain. Trimming stripped 5 bases from V and 1 base from J, with 11 bases between. The CDR3 is 14 residues long. The V gene's germline CDR1 is LNHDA and CDR2 SQIVND (reference sequence). The CDR3 nucleotides are TGTGCCAGTAGTTTTTTACAGAGGAACACTGAAGCTTTCTTT. Protein sequence: CASSFLQRNTEAFF.

This clone showed up just a few times. This chain joins TRBV29-1 and TRBJ1-1; TRBD1 matches at 8 bases. V shed 7 bases and J 3 bases; nucleotides not matched to a gene: 7. The CDR3 loop spans 13 amino acids. Germline CDR1 reads SQVTM; CDR2 reads ANQGSEA. The CDR3 protein is CSGAGGSHTEAFF. The DNA for the CDR3 is TGCAGCGGAGCAGGGGGCTCGCACACTGAAGCTTTCTTT.

In its sample, this clone was seen a few times. The chain recombines TRBV6-1 with TRBJ1-2, with no clear D. The ends were cut back, 3 bases at V and 8 bases at J, with 10 bases in the middle. The CDR3 is 12 residues long. The germline V gene has CDR1 MNHNS and CDR2 SASEGT. The CDR3 DNA is TGTGCCAGCAGTGATTTCCCGGGGGGCTACACCTTC. Translated: CASSDFPGGYTF.

The chain employs TRBV5-1 and TRBJ1-1; D perhaps matches TRBD1 (6 bases). The germline CDR1 and CDR2 sequences are SGHRS and YFSETQ. The CDR3 consists of 15 residues. With 3 bases removed from V and 1 base from J, the gap between germline ends came to 13 bases. CDR3 DNA: TGCGCCAGCAGCTGGAGGGGGGGGGCGAACACTGAAGCTTTCTTT. It codes for CASSWRGGANTEAFF.

The chain links TRBV27 to TRBJ2-7, with 7 bases identical to TRBD1. V shed 5 bases, J shed 2 bases, and the junction held 6 bases outside the gene matches. Germline CDR1 and CDR2: MNHEY and SMNVEV (reference sequence). This CDR3 spans 14 amino acids. The CDR3, as DNA: TGTGCCAGCAGTCCGACAGGGTCCGCCTACGAGCAGTACGTC. Its translation: CASSPTGSAYEQYV.

This sequence joins TRBV11-3 and TRBJ1-2, with D uncertain. Germline CDR1 and CDR2: SGHNT and YENEEA. Trimming shortened V by 1 base and J by 4 bases, and 10 bases separated the two germline ends. The length of the CDR3 is 14 residues. The CDR3 loop reads CASSLGPSGYGYTF. The CDR3 coding sequence is TGTGCCAGCAGCTTAGGACCTAGTGGCTATGGCTACACCTTC.

CDR3 in DNA: TGTGCCAGCAGCTTTGGCCAGGGGACTGAAGCTTTCTTT. It yields the protein CASSFGQGTEAFF. The V call is TRBV7-3, the J call TRBJ1-1; possibly TRBD1 for D (6 bases). The CDR3 contains 13 residues. V lost 3 bases and J 5 bases, leaving 10 bases between the germline ends. Germline CDR1 is SGHTA and CDR2 is FQGTGA.

A few counts support this clone. The V call is TRBV4-1, the J call TRBJ1-5; 7 bases are a match to TRBD1. The CDR3 has 15 residues. Germline CDR1 reads MGHRA; CDR2 reads YSYEKL. The V and J ends lost 8 bases and 0 bases, in that order; junction bases with no gene match: 7. The CDR3 loop is CASGQDAYSNQPQHF. The CDR3 bases are TGCGCCAGCGGACAGGATGCCTATAGCAATCAGCCCCAGCATTTT.

The chain carries TRBV7-6 and TRBJ1-5; TRBD1 matches 7 bases. Germline assignment: CDR1 SGHVS and CDR2 FNYEAQ. V lost 0 bases to trimming and J lost 4 bases; unmatched junction nucleotides: 3. The CDR3 runs 15 residues. The CDR3 bases are TGTGCCAGCAGCTTAGCTTCAGGGGGGAATCAGCCCCAGCATTTT. Its protein is CASSLASGGNQPQHF.

V gene TRBV12-5 combines with J gene TRBJ2-3; perhaps TRBD2 as D (5 bases). V was trimmed by 1 base and J by 4 bases, leaving 9 bases between them. CDR1 LGHNT and CDR2 FRNRAP come from the germline V gene. The CDR3 has 14 amino acids. CDR3 protein: CASGLGGYADTQYF. The DNA of the CDR3 is TGTGCTAGTGGTTTGGGCGGGTACGCAGATACGCAGTATTTT.

This chain links TRBV9 with TRBJ1-6; 10 bases fit TRBD1. The CDR3 is 17 amino acids. The J segment lost 8 bases and the V segment lost 3 bases, leaving 11 bases of the junction unmatched. Germline CDR1 SGDLS, CDR2 YYNGEE. For the CDR3, the DNA is TGTGCCAGCAGCGCGAAGCTCCGGGACAGGGGAGATTCACCCCTCCACTTT. Translated, it gives CASSAKLRDRGDSPLHF.